The T cell receptor beta chain described here comes from a study of blood T cell repertoires in COVID-19. Overall study: Samples of COVID-19 (acute and convalescent) were obtained from the United States, Italy and Spain.

The method was immunoSEQ multiplex PCR; TCRdb's version includes in-frame clones alone and lacks a portion of them. In the table there are more than 11,000 clones, about four fifths of which are singletons. This CDR3 comprises 13 residues. Germline V gene lookup returns CDR1 SNHLY and CDR2 FYNNEI. Unmatched junction bases numbered 4, after V lost 5 bases and J lost 4 bases. This receptor was obtained from a woman aged 55-69 years with acute or convalescent COVID-19. The gene calls are TRBV2 and TRBJ1-2; 7 bases are a match to TRBD1. The sequencing input was peripheral blood. Written as DNA, the CDR3 is TGTGCCAGCAGTTTACAGGGGAGCTATGGCTACACCTTC. Its translation: CASSLQGSYGYTF.